These T cell receptor beta chains were read from a single sample in a study of CD8 T cells in ankylosing spondylitis. TCRdb processed the 5' RACE reads anew with MiXCR; each CDR3 protein has one entry. The sample holds approximately 240,000 distinct CDR3 sequences, around 25% seen once. The specimen was blood, either unsorted or a sorted T cell fraction (not recorded which). These receptors all stem from a male donor with ankylosing spondylitis or in good health (not recorded which). Both conserved end residues are trimmed from each CDR3. The order of the fields is CDR3 protein, V gene, clone size. Clone size is stated in some rows and not others, as once, few, many or a class when expanded.

SAGGTHSSKRTYEQY TRBV20-1 .
ASSLTDRLGYT TRBV12-3/TRBV12-4 few
ASRTGGTDQQETQY TRBV5-4 .
SVAAGGGRGTQY TRBV29-1 few
ASSSGSGETQY TRBV7-6 .
ASESGQGYNEQF TRBV28 .
ASSSGGDNEQF TRBV5-1 .
SVAASFSYEQY TRBV29-1 .
ASSLGPGQGPSQY TRBV12-3/TRBV12-4 .
SADRGMNTEAF TRBV20-1 few
SAYRGPPLGELF TRBV20-1 .
ASSQEGGRRFYEQY TRBV4-1 many
SARPHGSNQPQH TRBV20-1 many
RPTQGDTDTQY TRBV20-1 few
SARDRREITLEQY TRBV20-1 few
SVGGAVGTEAF TRBV29-1 .
ATSREGNYGYT TRBV15 many
ASSEEMGGTDTQY TRBV2 .
ASSGRQGALH TRBV12-3/TRBV12-4 few
SVELGWPNYGYT TRBV29-1 .
ASTLAGGIPTGELF TRBV12-3/TRBV12-4 once
ASSFRGLAGSSYNEQF TRBV12-3/TRBV12-4 .
SALTSGGLYNEQF TRBV20-1 .
ASSLGGWTRGYEQY TRBV7-9 once
SVDSIAQGLYGYT TRBV29-1 many
ASSTTEVQY TRBV28 few
SARETQGARGSPLH TRBV20-1 few
SARDWASNQETQY TRBV20-1 few
AITRDRETADTQY TRBV10-3 few
AISESGTNYGYT TRBV10-3 few
SAPPTSGGYEQY TRBV20-1 few
ASSLRTGSTDTQY TRBV5-1 many
SASGDSYEQY TRBV20-1 .
ASGGPLYNEQF TRBV2 .
SARGSPSSPLH TRBV20-1 many
ASRSSGLAGYEQY TRBV12-3/TRBV12-4 .
SHLGGSTPEQY TRBV20-1 many
ASSLGSTSSYEQY TRBV7-2 few
SGTGGKGGYT TRBV20-1 many
ASSPDRASNYGYT TRBV28 many
SEKGNTEAF TRBV29-1 many
ASSPTSSGEQF TRBV12-3/TRBV12-4 many
ASSFAYGGQETQY TRBV11-2 .
ASSPLRTLKQF TRBV18 many
ASSIAGGVEQF TRBV6-2/TRBV6-3 few
ASSSGSQTQY TRBV12-3/TRBV12-4 few
ASSNHNEQF TRBV5-1 many
SVVDRVGTEAF TRBV29-1 few
ASSQVWAGPTGELF TRBV4-1 many
ASGLRDQLAGQNEQF TRBV11-2 .
ASLADEQY TRBV28 few
APGRQETQY TRBV25-1 .
SAQGARNTGELF TRBV29-1 many
SAPPPSTDTQY TRBV20-1 many
ATQQTSGANVLT TRBV12-3/TRBV12-4 many
SAHTGTLDQETQY TRBV20-1 few
ASSQDPSMARLVNEQF TRBV14 .
AISETQETQY TRBV10-3 few
ASSPNSPSTDTQY TRBV12-3/TRBV12-4 once